This T cell receptor (beta chain) was sequenced during a study of T cell repertoires in cytomegalovirus infection. A single record per CDR3 protein comes from TCRdb applying MiXCR to the reads. The data show 300,000 to 400,000 distinct CDR3 sequences, 25% seen once. Germline CDR1 ENHRY, CDR2 SYGVKD. The CDR3 extends over 11 amino acids. Deletions cut 8 bases from V and 4 bases from J, with 7 bases between. This clonotype was seen only once. Its antigen is unknown. This sequence originates from a human donor in good health (CMV status not recorded). Some clones in this sample may be carry-over from other donors' samples. The V gene is TRBV10-3, the J gene TRBJ2-3; D is uncertain. Sequenced material: cultured PBMCs, taken from culture after CMV antigen stimulation. The CDR3 DNA follows: TGTGCCATCGATGGGGCAGATACGCAGTATTTT. Amino acids: CAIDGADTQYF.